A selection of T cell receptor beta chains follows, all from one sample in a study of radiation and T cells in renal cell carcinoma. Sequencing was performed with immunoSEQ multiplex PCR; in TCRdb, only in-frame clones are kept and a portion is missing. Of 140,000 to 150,000 clones listed, 86% were seen once; the top ten hold 17%. The sample consisted of blood, taken from a patient whose treatment included radiotherapy and nephrectomy. Every receptor here comes from a woman in her fifties or sixties with renal cell carcinoma. Each CDR3 is given with its conserved first and last residue. A D gene is named only where the DNA matches it firmly. Only part of the rows carry a size: once, few, many, or a class if the clone is expanded.

cdr3_aa: CASSLQGVVANEKLFF; cdr3_nt: TGCGCCAGCAGCTTGCAAGGGGTCGTGGCTAATGAAAAACTGTTTTTT; clone_size: .; v_call: TRBV5-1; j_call: TRBJ1-4; d_call: .
cdr3_aa: CASSPNPRGEQYF; cdr3_nt: TGTGCCAGCTCACCTAACCCAAGGGGCGAGCAGTACTTC; clone_size: .; v_call: TRBV18; j_call: TRBJ2-7; d_call: .
cdr3_aa: CASSLERGGRPQHF; cdr3_nt: TGTGCCAGCAGCTTAGAGCGTGGGGGGAGACCCCAGCATTTT; clone_size: many; v_call: TRBV7-2; j_call: TRBJ1-5; d_call: .
cdr3_aa: CATSRGDPGDEAFF; cdr3_nt: TGTGCCACCAGCAGGGGGGACCCCGGGGATGAAGCTTTCTTT; clone_size: .; v_call: TRBV15; j_call: TRBJ1-1; d_call: .
cdr3_aa: CATRTGNTDTQYF; cdr3_nt: TGTGCCACACGAACAGGGAACACAGATACGCAGTATTTT; clone_size: few; v_call: TRBV19; j_call: TRBJ2-3; d_call: .
cdr3_aa: CASYGSYEQYF; cdr3_nt: TGCGCCAGTTACGGTTCCTACGAGCAGTACTTC; clone_size: .; v_call: TRBV4-3; j_call: TRBJ2-7; d_call: .
cdr3_aa: CASSDKPQHF; cdr3_nt: TGTGCCAGCAGCGACAAGCCCCAGCATTTT; clone_size: .; v_call: TRBV6-5; j_call: TRBJ1-5; d_call: .
cdr3_aa: CASSLNVRAGGNTEAFF; cdr3_nt: TGTGCCAGCAGCTTAAATGTCAGGGCAGGAGGGAACACTGAAGCTTTCTTT; clone_size: .; v_call: TRBV7-2; j_call: TRBJ1-1; d_call: .
cdr3_aa: CASTLSGGGTGELFF; cdr3_nt: TGTGCCAGCACCCTTAGCGGGGGTGGCACCGGGGAGCTGTTTTTT; clone_size: .; v_call: TRBV6-5; j_call: TRBJ2-2; d_call: TRBD2
cdr3_aa: CASSLGGGNTIYF; cdr3_nt: TGTGCCAGCAGCTTGGGCGGTGGAAACACCATATATTTT; clone_size: .; v_call: TRBV7-9; j_call: TRBJ1-3; d_call: .
cdr3_aa: CASSLDVQGLWQPQHF; cdr3_nt: TGTGCCAGCAGCTTAGACGTACAGGGGTTATGGCAGCCCCAGCATTTT; clone_size: .; v_call: TRBV7-2; j_call: TRBJ1-5; d_call: TRBD1
cdr3_aa: CASLLGGQTGNGYTF; cdr3_nt: TGTGCCAGCCTTTTGGGGGGCCAGACAGGGAATGGCTACACCTTC; clone_size: .; v_call: TRBV2; j_call: TRBJ1-2; d_call: TRBD1
cdr3_aa: CASSQPPAPSDTQYF; cdr3_nt: TGTGCCAGTAGTCAACCCCCCGCGCCGTCAGATACGCAGTATTTT; clone_size: .; v_call: TRBV19; j_call: TRBJ2-3; d_call: .
cdr3_aa: CASSLLTSGAYNEQFF; cdr3_nt: TGCGCCAGCAGCTTATTAACTAGTGGGGCTTACAATGAGCAGTTCTTC; clone_size: once; v_call: TRBV5-1; j_call: TRBJ2-1; d_call: .
cdr3_aa: CASSSGTPPVSSYNEQFF; cdr3_nt: TGTGCCAGCAGCTCCGGGACCCCCCCGGTATCGTCCTACAATGAGCAGTTCTTC; clone_size: .; v_call: TRBV11-3; j_call: TRBJ2-1; d_call: .
cdr3_aa: CASSPDDRVLTEAFF; cdr3_nt: TGTGCCAGCTCACCAGACGACAGGGTTCTCACTGAAGCTTTCTTT; clone_size: few; v_call: TRBV18; j_call: TRBJ1-1; d_call: TRBD1
cdr3_aa: CASSGGTSDLSYEQYF; cdr3_nt: TGTGCCAGCAGTGGTGGGACTAGCGACCTCTCCTACGAGCAGTACTTC; clone_size: .; v_call: TRBV6-1; j_call: TRBJ2-7; d_call: TRBD2
cdr3_aa: CASRGKSETQYF; cdr3_nt: TGTGCCAGTCGGGGCAAGTCCGAGACCCAGTACTTC; clone_size: .; v_call: TRBV19; j_call: TRBJ2-5; d_call: .
cdr3_aa: CASTSGRANEQFF; cdr3_nt: TGTGCCAGTACTAGCGGGAGGGCCAATGAGCAGTTCTTC; clone_size: .; v_call: TRBV7-2; j_call: TRBJ2-1; d_call: TRBD2